A selection of T cell receptor beta chains follows, all from one sample in a study of shared clonotypes between healthy human individuals. Assay: immunoSEQ multiplex PCR; the TCRdb copy retains only in-frame clones and omits some. This table has some 650,000 clones, 97% appearing once. Source material: naive CD4+ T cells sorted from blood. The receptors originated from a woman between 25 and 40 years old in good health. Each CDR3 is given without its conserved first and last residue.

V: TRBV29-1
J: TRBJ2-1
CDR3: SVVTSGGPWNEQF

V: TRBV11-2
J: TRBJ1-2
CDR3: ASSRDDYGYT

V: TRBV28
J: TRBJ2-4
CDR3: ASNPRDGLSKNIQY

V: TRBV4-1
J: TRBJ2-3
CDR3: ASSVTGPMDTQY

V: TRBV4-1
J: TRBJ2-2
CDR3: ASSQVDRGNTGELF

V: TRBV15
J: TRBJ2-5
CDR3: ATSRAPSFRDRDERETQY

V: TRBV5-1
J: TRBJ2-5
CDR3: ASSLKPGQPIETQY

V: TRBV18
J: TRBJ1-5
CDR3: ASSPRAGNSNQPQH

V: TRBV11-2
J: TRBJ2-7
CDR3: ASSIYGAQY

V: TRBV27
J: TRBJ1-1
CDR3: ASSFTEGTEAF

V: TRBV5-1
J: TRBJ2-7
CDR3: ASSRDGTNYEQY

V: TRBV2
J: -
CDR3: ASTLQLNYEQY

V: TRBV19
J: TRBJ1-3
CDR3: ASARRSGNTIY

V: TRBV27
J: TRBJ2-7
CDR3: ASRSSNQNYEQY

V: TRBV5-1
J: TRBJ2-3
CDR3: ASSLASTSTDTQY

V: TRBV21-1
J: TRBJ2-3
CDR3: ASSRRGTLRFHTQY

V: TRBV14
J: TRBJ2-1
CDR3: ASSQEGGYYNEQF

V: TRBV5-1
J: TRBJ2-3
CDR3: ASSLVGAGAYTQY

V: TRBV28
J: TRBJ2-3
CDR3: ASSFVGSGRTDTQY